This TCR beta chain was captured by sequencing in a study of early T cells in non-severe SARS-CoV-2 infection. The wider study: Sequenced bulk RNA came from whole blood that was unsorted, and chains were unpaired.

This clonotype was seen only a few times. As part of library construction, unique molecular identifiers were attached to individual cDNA molecules. From the 5' RACE reads, TCRdb called clonotypes with MiXCR, one entry per CDR3 protein. The sample records tens of thousands of distinct CDR3 sequences, approximately 10% being singletons. The CDR3 is 15 amino acids. Trimming removed 4 bases from V and 5 bases from J, with 14 bases in between. Germline CDR1 reads LNHDA; CDR2 reads SQIVND (reference sequence). The sample taken for sequencing was whole blood. The rearrangement links TRBV19 to TRBJ2-2, with D perhaps TRBD1 (6 bases). The receptor was isolated from an adult who was a healthcare worker with PCR-confirmed SARS-CoV-2 infection or an uninfected control (not recorded which). As DNA, the CDR3 is TGTGCCAGTAGTACGGGACACCTGATAACCGGGGAGCTGTTTTTT. It specifies CASSTGHLITGELFF.